A single T cell receptor beta chain is shown here with its context. Its antigen remains unknown. This sample was included in a study of T cell responses to AZD1222 COVID-19 vaccine. Overall study: Pooled samples include second doses given at about 4 or 12 weeks. Whole-study results and caveats: Regions 160-218 and 743-854 held dominance among vaccine-associated CD4 TCRs, which spanned spike.

Using immunoSEQ multiplex PCR, the repertoire was profiled, and TCRdb retains in-frame clones only, with some absent. Of 240,000 or so clones in the sample, more than 80% are singletons; the top ten hold around 0.58%. Sample: peripheral blood, taken on day 0 of AZD1222 vaccination. This receptor was obtained from an adult in good health.

The CDR3 sequence is CASSRGLAYTDTQYF. The CDR3 DNA sequence: TGTGCCAGCAGCCGGGGACTAGCGTACACAGATACGCAGTATTTT. The chain combines TRBV11-2 with TRBJ2-3; 10 bases line up with TRBD2. The trim removed 5 bases at V and 2 bases at J, leaving 4 bases unmatched. Germline V gene data show CDR1 as SGHAT and CDR2 as FQNNGV. The CDR3 consists of 15 residues.